Below are 29 T cell receptor beta chains sequenced from a single sample in a study of cytomegalovirus exposure and HLA in healthy donors. The PCR used 60 Vbeta and 13 Jbeta primers. The data were produced by immunoSEQ multiplex PCR, yet TCRdb's version contains in-frame clones alone and is incomplete. The sample includes about 160,000 clones, over 70% of them seen just once. Material: PBMCs. The source of these receptors is a woman aged 30 to 39 in good health and CMV-seronegative.

The rearrangement links TRBV2 to TRBJ2-7, with 7 positions matching TRBD1. The V and J ends lost 5 bases and 0 bases, in that order; junction bases with no gene match: 13. Germline assignment: CDR1 SNHLY and CDR2 FYNNEI. The CDR3 runs to 17 residues. The CDR3 loop reads CASSWPLDRADSYEQYF. CDR3 nucleotide sequence: TGTGCCAGCAGTTGGCCCCTCGACAGGGCCGACTCCTACGAGCAGTACTTC.

The gene calls are TRBV9 and TRBJ2-1, with 7 bases aligning to TRBD2. This CDR3 is 15 amino acids long. V gave up 4 bases and J gave up 1 base; unmatched junction bases: 5. Per the germline V gene, CDR1 is SGDLS and CDR2 is YYNGEE. CDR3 in DNA: TGTGCCAGCAGCCTGACTAGCCTATCCTACAATGAGCAGTTCTTC. Amino acids: CASSLTSLSYNEQFF.

This rearrangement joins TRBV6-5 to TRBJ1-4, with a weak D call TRBD1 (5 bases). This CDR3 contains 14 residues. Between the trimmed V and J ends, which lost 7 bases and 0 bases, there was a span of 9 bases. The germline CDR1 and CDR2 sequences are MNHEY and SVGAGI. This CDR3 is CASMGLSTNEKLFF. CDR3 DNA: TGTGCCAGCATGGGGCTTTCAACTAATGAAAAACTGTTTTTT.

The chain combines TRBV5-1 with TRBJ2-3; D might be TRBD2 (5 bases). CDR3 length: 15 amino acids. The V end lost 4 bases, the J end lost 1 base, and 13 bases lay between the germline ends. CDR1 is SGHRS, CDR2 YFSETQ, per germline. CDR3 in DNA: TGCGCCAGCAGCGCCGGAGGCTTTCGCACAGATACGCAGTATTTT. Translation gives CASSAGGFRTDTQYF. The complete variable domain, with remaining parts taken from reference TRBV5-1 and TRBJ2-3, reads KAGVTQTPRYLIKTRGQQVTLSCSPISGHRSVSWYQQTPGQGLQFLFEYFSETQRNKGNFPGRFSGRQFSNSRSEMNVSTLELGDSALYLCASSAGGFRTDTQYFGPGTRLTVL.

The chain joins TRBV7-2 to TRBJ2-2; tentative D call: TRBD1 (5 bases). Germline values: CDR1 SGHTA, CDR2 FQGNSA. Trimming stripped 1 base from V and 4 bases from J, with 13 bases between. This CDR3 region has 16 residues. CDR3 amino acids: CASSLGAREGTGELFF. CDR3 DNA sequence: TGTGCCAGCAGCTTAGGTGCCAGGGAAGGCACCGGGGAGCTGTTTTTT. Looking up the rest from reference TRBV7-2 and TRBJ2-2 gives the full variable domain: GAGVSQSPSNKVTEKGKDVELRCDPISGHTALYWYRQSLGQGLEFLIYFQGNSAPDKSGLPSDRFSAERTGGSVSTLTIQRTQQEDSAVYLCASSLGAREGTGELFFGEGSRLTVL.

CDR3 nucleotide sequence: TGTGCCAGCAGCGGGTACCAAGAGACCCAGTACTTC. Its translation: CASSGYQETQYF. The chain is built from TRBV28 and TRBJ2-5; the D is unclear. The germline V and J ends were trimmed by 6 bases and 0 bases, with 5 bases remaining between them. The CDR3 totals 12 residues. The germline CDR1 and CDR2 sequences are MDHEN and SYDVKM.

The J gene is TRBJ2-3, the V gene TRBV15, with 8 bases identical to TRBD2. CDR3 length equals 15 residues. Trimming took 1 base from V and 11 from J; bases not matched to a gene: 11. In germline, CDR1 is LNHNV, CDR2 YYDKDF (reference sequence). The CDR3 sequence: CATSRGYDGGARQYF. The CDR3 DNA reads TGTGCCACCAGCAGAGGATACGACGGGGGGGCCCGGCAGTATTTT.

The chain carries TRBV2 and TRBJ1-5; D remains unclear. This CDR3 has 15 amino acids. Trimming removed 3 bases from V and 2 bases from J, with 11 bases in between. Per the germline V gene, CDR1 is SNHLY and CDR2 is FYNNEI. The CDR3 DNA follows: TGTGCCAGCAGTGAGCTGGGCGGGGGCAATCAGCCCCAGCATTTT. This translates into CASSELGGGNQPQHF.

This chain joins TRBV7-9 and TRBJ1-1, with 10 bases aligning to TRBD1. The V and J ends lost 5 bases and 1 base, in that order; junction bases with no gene match: 7. Per germline, CDR1 SEHNR and CDR2 FQNEAQ (reference sequence). CDR3 length equals 16 residues. Here the CDR3 reads CASSRDRGGGNTEAFF. CDR3 coding DNA: TGTGCCAGCAGCCGGGACAGGGGTGGGGGGAACACTGAAGCTTTCTTT.

The chain recombines TRBV7-8 with TRBJ2-2; D is ambiguous. The germline CDR1 and CDR2 sequences are SGHVS and FQNEAQ. This CDR3 region has 15 residues. V was clipped by 5 bases and J by 0 bases, with 10 bases between them. The CDR3 reads CASSLYSANTGELFF. Here the CDR3 DNA reads TGTGCCAGCAGCCTGTACTCGGCGAACACCGGGGAGCTGTTTTTT.

This rearrangement joins TRBV7-2 to TRBJ2-5, with 10 nucleotides matching TRBD2. The germline gives CDR1 SGHTA, CDR2 FQGNSA. V lost 5 bases and J lost 4; bases outside the gene matches: 7. CDR3 size: 15 residues. The DNA for the CDR3 is TGTGCCAGCAGCATAAGCGGGGGGGCGGGAGAGACCCAGTACTTC. It translates to CASSISGGAGETQYF.

This chain connects TRBV7-9 to TRBJ1-5; TRBD1 matches at 9 bases. The germline V gene has CDR1 SEHNR and CDR2 FQNEAQ (reference sequence). The CDR3 has 13 amino acids. Trimming at V came to 1 base and at J to 10 bases, leaving 2 bases not matched to a gene. In DNA form, the CDR3 reads TGTGCCAGCAGCTTAGAGGGACAGGGCCCCCAGCATTTT. Encoded protein: CASSLEGQGPQHF.

CDR3: CAWSVGLNYGYTF. The CDR3 DNA reads TGTGCCTGGAGTGTAGGACTTAACTATGGCTACACCTTC. The chain links TRBV30 to TRBJ1-2; D gene uncertain. The germline V gene has CDR1 GTSNPN and CDR2 SVGIG (reference sequence). V lost 0 bases and J lost 1, with 6 bases in between. This CDR3 has 13 amino acids.

J is TRBJ2-7 and V is TRBV11-2; 7 bases agree with TRBD1. This CDR3 comprises 14 residues. J lost 3 bases, V lost 2 bases, and 4 bases had no gene match. Germline V gives CDR1 SGHAT, CDR2 FQNNGV. The CDR3 nucleotides are TGTGCCAGCAGCTTACTTCCAGGGGGCTACGAGCAGTACTTC. Translation: CASSLLPGGYEQYF.

The gene calls are TRBV2 and TRBJ2-5, with TRBD2 identical over 11 bases. The junction had 6 bases not matched to a gene; V was cut back by 3 bases and J by 3 bases. Germline V gene data show CDR1 as SNHLY and CDR2 as FYNNEI. The CDR3 totals 16 residues. This CDR3 is CASSEASGGLKETQYF. The CDR3 coding sequence is TGTGCCAGCAGTGAGGCTAGCGGGGGGCTTAAAGAGACCCAGTACTTC.

V is TRBV10-3 and J is TRBJ2-3; 9 bases match TRBD2. CDR1 is ENHRY, CDR2 SYGVKD, per germline. V trimming: 10 bases; J trimming: 6 bases; junction bases outside the gene matches: 11. There are 14 residues in the CDR3. CDR3 nucleotides: TGTGCCAGCCAGCGGGGGGACCTTGGGGATACGCAGTATTTT. Translated, it gives CASQRGDLGDTQYF.

This sequence joins TRBV7-2 and TRBJ2-7; 11 positions match TRBD2. Per the germline V gene, CDR1 is SGHTA and CDR2 is FQGNSA. There are 15 residues in the CDR3. Losses at the gene ends were 5 bases for V and 3 bases for J; bases not matched to a gene: 6. The CDR3 DNA reads TGTGCCAGCAGCCCCGAGACTAGCGGGGACTACGAGCAGTACTTC. Protein: CASSPETSGDYEQYF.

The rearrangement uses TRBV10-3 and TRBJ2-7; 8 positions match TRBD1. There are 12 residues in the CDR3. Germline lookup yields CDR1 ENHRY and CDR2 SYGVKD. V trimming: 11 bases; J trimming: 3 bases; junction bases outside the gene matches: 6. The CDR3 region is CASLGQGYEQYF. Here the CDR3 DNA reads TGTGCCTCCTTAGGACAGGGCTACGAGCAGTACTTC.

In the case of this clone: Mismatch with germline at one junction end may stem from a read error. This chain joins TRBV27 and TRBJ1-2; a weak D match, TRBD1 (6 bases). The CDR3 consists of 16 residues. The germline gives CDR1 MNHEY, CDR2 SMNVEV (reference sequence). CDR3 DNA sequence: TGTGCCAGCACCGCTACTTGGGCAGGGGCTAACTATGTCTACACCTTC. As protein: CASTATWAGANYVYTF.

This clone was seen a few times. This chain uses TRBV29-1 with TRBJ2-7; the D gene is possibly TRBD2 (5 bases). The V end was cut by 6 bases, the J end by 3 bases, with 9 bases between. The CDR3 has 11 amino acids. Germline V gene data show CDR1 as SQVTM and CDR2 as ANQGSEA. CDR3 protein: CSVGDGYEQYF. The CDR3 nucleotides read TGCAGCGTGGGAGACGGCTACGAGCAGTACTTC.

In the case of this clone: The sample carries other DNA sequences with the same CDR3. The chain links TRBV2 to TRBJ2-4, with TRBD2 as a possible D gene (6 bases). The CDR3 has 14 residues. Germline V gene lookup returns CDR1 SNHLY and CDR2 FYNNEI. V gave up 6 bases and J gave up 3 bases, with 12 bases separating them. In nucleotides, the CDR3 is TGTGCCAGCAGAGGAGGGACTGGCAAAAACATTCAGTACTTC. This translates into CASRGGTGKNIQYF.

This clone has more than one count but fewer than ten. This chain joins TRBV28 and TRBJ2-3; 12 bases line up with TRBD2. Germline lookup yields CDR1 MDHEN and CDR2 SYDVKM. This CDR3 contains 17 residues. V shed 1 base and J 4 bases; nucleotides not matched to a gene: 6. The chain's CDR3 is CASSLSGLAGLSDTQYF. As DNA, the CDR3 is TGTGCCAGCAGTTTATCCGGACTAGCGGGACTTTCAGATACGCAGTATTTT.

J is TRBJ2-3 and V is TRBV5-1, with 7 bases aligning to TRBD2. The CDR3 totals 13 residues. V was pared by 4 bases and J by 7 bases, with 6 bases of the junction left unmatched. Germline V CDR1 and CDR2: SGHRS, YFSETQ. The CDR3 DNA sequence: TGCGCCAGCAGCGACGGGAGGACCAATACGCAGTATTTT. Translated: CASSDGRTNTQYF. Full variable domain (missing parts from reference TRBV5-1 and TRBJ2-3): KAGVTQTPRYLIKTRGQQVTLSCSPISGHRSVSWYQQTPGQGLQFLFEYFSETQRNKGNFPGRFSGRQFSNSRSEMNVSTLELGDSALYLCASSDGRTNTQYFGPGTRLTVL.

The chain combines TRBV19 with TRBJ1-5, with D tentatively TRBD1 (6 bases). The CDR3 sequence is 14 residues long. Germline CDR1 and CDR2: LNHDA and SQIVND (reference sequence). V lost 4 bases and J lost 6, with 13 bases in between. The CDR3 bases are TGTGCCAGTAGTAACAGGGACGATGGTCAGCCCCAGCATTTT. This translates into CASSNRDDGQPQHF.

This rearrangement joins TRBV30 to TRBJ2-5; D gene unclear. V lost 1 base to trimming and J lost 10 bases, with 13 bases between them. Germline V gene lookup returns CDR1 GTSNPN and CDR2 SVGIG (reference sequence). The CDR3 runs to 12 residues. The CDR3 nucleotides read TGTGCCTGGAGTGCTCCAACACTAAGCCAGTACTTC. Its translation is CAWSAPTLSQYF.

The gene calls are TRBV2 and TRBJ2-3, with a possible D match to TRBD2 (5 bases). The CDR3 consists of 12 residues. Per germline, CDR1 SNHLY and CDR2 FYNNEI. Trimming cost V 3 bases and J 11 bases, with 12 bases left between them. Written as DNA, the CDR3 is TGTGCCAGCAGTGAGGGTAGGAGCGGGCAGTATTTT. This codes for CASSEGRSGQYF.

This clone was counted between two and nine times. This chain uses TRBV5-6 with TRBJ1-5; 7 bases match TRBD1. Per the germline V gene, CDR1 is SGHDT and CDR2 is YYEEEE. V lost 3 bases, J lost 7 bases, and 7 bases stayed unmatched. This CDR3 has 14 amino acids. CDR3 coding DNA: TGTGCCAGCAGCTACGGGACAGTAGGACAGCCCCAGCATTTT. Amino acid sequence: CASSYGTVGQPQHF.

J is TRBJ1-1 and V is TRBV20-1, with 7 bases identical to TRBD1. Germline V gene lookup returns CDR1 DFQATT and CDR2 SNEGSKA (reference sequence). This CDR3 is 11 amino acids long. V was pared by 3 bases and J by 8 bases, with 3 bases of the junction left unmatched. CDR3 coding DNA: TGCAGTGCTAGGCGGGACAGCGAAGCTTTCTTT. Amino acids: CSARRDSEAFF.

The CDR3 is CASSGENQRGTGSDTQYF. The CDR3 DNA reads TGTGCCAGCTCCGGTGAGAATCAGCGGGGGACGGGGTCAGATACGCAGTATTTT. The genes are TRBV18 and TRBJ2-3; 8 bases agree with TRBD2. The CDR3 sequence is 18 residues long. The V segment lost 6 bases and the J segment 4 bases; nucleotides outside the gene matches: 18. The germline CDR1 and CDR2 sequences are KGHSH and LQKENI.